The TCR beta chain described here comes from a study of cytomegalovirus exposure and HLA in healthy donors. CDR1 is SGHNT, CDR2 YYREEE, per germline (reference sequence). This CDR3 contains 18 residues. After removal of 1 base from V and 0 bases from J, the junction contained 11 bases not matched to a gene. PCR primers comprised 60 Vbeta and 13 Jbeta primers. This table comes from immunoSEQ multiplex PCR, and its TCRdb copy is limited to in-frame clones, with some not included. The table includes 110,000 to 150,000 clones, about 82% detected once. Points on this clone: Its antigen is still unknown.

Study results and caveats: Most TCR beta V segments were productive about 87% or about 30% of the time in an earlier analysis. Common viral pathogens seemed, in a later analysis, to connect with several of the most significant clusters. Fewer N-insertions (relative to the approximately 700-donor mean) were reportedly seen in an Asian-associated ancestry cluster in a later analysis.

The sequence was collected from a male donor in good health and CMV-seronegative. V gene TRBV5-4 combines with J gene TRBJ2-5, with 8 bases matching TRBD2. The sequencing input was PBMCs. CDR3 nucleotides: TGTGCCAGCAGCTTGCCCCTAGCGGGCCCATTATACCAAGAGACCCAGTACTTC. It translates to CASSLPLAGPLYQETQYF. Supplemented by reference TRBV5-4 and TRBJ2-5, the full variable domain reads ETGVTQSPTHLIKTRGQQVTLRCSSQSGHNTVSWYQQALGQGPQFIFQYYREEENGRGNFPPRFSGLQFPNYSSELNVNALELDDSALYLCASSLPLAGPLYQETQYFGPGTRLLVL.